These 15 T cell receptor beta chains came from one sample sequenced in a study of T cells in Graves' hyperthyroidism and ophthalmopathy. RNA transcripts yielded amplified TCR beta CDR3 regions. The TCR CDR3 was amplified in a first-round RT-PCR using the HTBI primer set. MiXCR, run by TCRdb on the multiplex PCR reads, gives a single entry per CDR3 protein. The table includes more than 600,000 distinct CDR3 sequences, 16% detected once. Sequenced material: blood. The receptors originated from a man in his late teens or twenties with Graves' hyperthyroidism.

This clonotype has ten or more counts. V usage is TRBV3-1 and J usage is TRBJ2-7, with 10 bases identical to TRBD2. V shed 2 bases, J shed 1 base, and the junction held 2 bases outside the gene matches. Germline CDR1 and CDR2: LGHDT and YNNKEL (reference sequence). This CDR3 region has 15 residues. CDR3 in amino acids: CASSQLAGESYEQYF. In nucleotides, the CDR3 is TGTGCCAGCAGCCAACTAGCGGGGGAATCCTACGAGCAGTACTTC.

V gene TRBV9 combines with J gene TRBJ1-2; weak D call: TRBD1 (5 bases). Germline values: CDR1 SGDLS, CDR2 YYNGEE. Trimming pared 6 bases from V and 6 bases from J, leaving 18 bases between. CDR3 length: 14 residues. Here the CDR3 reads CASTGLGTQHGYTF. CDR3 nucleotides: TGTGCCAGCACGGGGTTGGGGACCCAACATGGCTACACCTTC.

This chain links TRBV7-8 with TRBJ2-7, with TRBD1 matching over 11 bases. Trimming removed 2 bases from V and 4 bases from J; junction bases left unmatched: 7. Germline CDR1 reads SGHVS; CDR2 reads FQNEAQ. The CDR3 contains 16 residues. The DNA for the CDR3 is TGTGCCAGCAGCTTAACCAGGACAGGGGGCATATACGAGCAGTACTTC. Translation: CASSLTRTGGIYEQYF.

This clonotype is a singleton in its sample. This chain joins TRBV4-1 and TRBJ2-5; maybe TRBD2 (7 bases). CDR1 MGHRA and CDR2 YSYEKL come from the germline V gene. V shed 5 bases and J shed 4 bases, with 17 bases lying between them. This CDR3 region has 15 residues. CDR3 sequence (DNA): TGCGCCAGCAGCGGGGGGGGCGAGCAAGTAGAGACCCAGTACTTC. This translates into CASSGGGEQVETQYF.

This clonotype was recorded a few times. The CDR3 reads CASSRVAGGAYNEQFF. CDR3 DNA: TGTGCCAGCAGTAGAGTCGCGGGGGGTGCCTACAATGAGCAGTTCTTC. V usage is TRBV6-1 and J usage is TRBJ2-1; 8 nucleotides agree with TRBD2. From germline, CDR1 is MNHNS and CDR2 SASEGT. The CDR3 consists of 16 residues. The ends lost 5 bases at V and 2 bases at J; junction bases unmatched: 8.

This clonotype was counted many times. The CDR3 bases are TGTGCCAGCAGCTTGGATACAACTAATGAAAAACTGTTTTTT. Its translation: CASSLDTTNEKLFF. The rearrangement joins TRBV7-9 to TRBJ1-4; D ambiguous. From germline, CDR1 is SEHNR and CDR2 FQNEAQ (reference sequence). This CDR3 region has 14 residues. Trimming removed 3 bases from V and 0 bases from J, with 5 bases in between.

This clonotype has only a few counts. One end of the junction does not line up with germline, which may come from a read error. V gene TRBV12-3 or TRBV12-4 combines with J gene TRBJ1-1; D gene ambiguous. The CDR3 covers 12 residues. Here the CDR3 reads CASSSPRREASF. The CDR3, as DNA: TGTGCCAGCAGTTCGCCCCGGCGTGAAGCTTCCTTT.

The rearrangement links TRBV6-1 to TRBJ2-5; the match to TRBD2 covers 13 bases. With 10 bases clipped from V and 4 bases from J, the junction kept 12 bases outside the gene matches. This CDR3 spans 16 amino acids. The germline V gene has CDR1 MNHNS and CDR2 SASEGT. Here the CDR3 DNA reads TGTGCCACCAAACCGCTACTAGCGGGAGGGGGAGAGACCCAGTACTTC. Translated, it gives CATKPLLAGGGETQYF.

This clonotype appeared many times. The J gene is TRBJ2-7, the V gene TRBV12-3 or TRBV12-4, with D perhaps assigned TRBD1 or TRBD2 (5 bases each). There are 14 residues in the CDR3. The V end lost 6 bases, the J end lost 2 bases, and 14 bases lay between the germline ends. This CDR3 reads CASSYPGAAYEQYF. For the CDR3, the DNA is TGTGCCAGCAGCTACCCCGGGGCGGCCTACGAGCAGTACTTC.

In this sample, this clonotype turned up a few times. The chain has TRBV6-1 and TRBJ2-1, with 10 bases aligning to TRBD2. V lost 2 bases and J lost 5; bases outside the gene matches: 3. Germline V gene data show CDR1 as MNHNS and CDR2 as SASEGT. The CDR3 sequence is 15 residues long. CDR3 amino acids: CASSELAGVNNEQFF. CDR3 sequence (DNA): TGTGCCAGCAGTGAACTAGCGGGAGTCAACAATGAGCAGTTCTTC.

As regards this clonotype: The junction shows a germline mismatch at one end, possibly a read error. The V and J genes are TRBV5-1 and TRBJ2-1; a weak D match, TRBD1 (5 bases). CDR3 length: 15 amino acids. The V gene's germline CDR1 is SGHRS and CDR2 YFSETQ. The CDR3 nucleotides read TGCGCCAGCAGCTTGGGGCAGGGCTTGTACAATGACCAGTTCTTC. Its translation is CASSLGQGLYNDQFF.

V and J are TRBV6-1 and TRBJ2-5; possible D gene TRBD2, 6 bases. V shed 8 bases and J shed 5 bases, with 18 bases lying between them. In germline, CDR1 is MNHNS, CDR2 SASEGT. CDR3 length: 14 residues. CDR3 DNA: TGTGCCAGCGGGATGGGCGGGAAGGGGGAGACCCAGTACTTC. Its protein product is CASGMGGKGETQYF.

Notes on this clonotype: This clone may be a read error of a much larger clone one base away. CDR3 region: CSAPDRAVKQYF. Here the CDR3 DNA reads TGCAGTGCTCCGGACAGGGCGGTCAAGCAGTACTTC. The chain joins TRBV20-1 to TRBJ2-7, with TRBD1 matching 8 bases. CDR1 and CDR2 (germline): DFQATT, SNEGSKA (reference sequence). J lost 8 bases, V lost 5 bases, and 8 bases had no gene match. The CDR3 has 12 residues.

This clonotype appeared many times. The chain combines TRBV7-9 with TRBJ2-1, with TRBD2 identical over 11 bases. CDR1 is SEHNR, CDR2 FQNEAQ, per germline (reference sequence). Trimming took 3 bases from V and 3 from J; bases not matched to a gene: 4. CDR3 length: 16 residues. The CDR3 DNA follows: TGTGCCAGCAGCTTCCTGGGGACTAGCGGCTACAATGAGCAGTTCTTC. Encoded protein: CASSFLGTSGYNEQFF.

V gene TRBV20-1 combines with J gene TRBJ2-3, with 11 bases matching TRBD2. The CDR3 extends over 14 amino acids. The germline V gene encodes CDR1 DFQATT and CDR2 SNEGSKA (reference sequence). The V gene end was trimmed by 6 bases and the J gene end by 5 bases; junction bases not matched to a gene: 7. The CDR3 spells CSASPGTSGDTQYF. The CDR3 DNA sequence: TGCAGTGCCAGCCCCGGGACTAGCGGAGATACGCAGTATTTT.